This entry is about one T cell receptor beta chain. Its cognate antigen is unknown. Via MiXCR, TCRdb re-called the RT-PCR reads, giving one row per CDR3 protein. This sample carries roughly 500,000 distinct CDR3 sequences, 15% to 20% of them seen once, and the ten largest clones take less than 4%. The data belong to a study of response to subunit inactivated influenza vaccine. Whole-study findings and limits: Few additional T cells are recruited per seasonal influenza vaccination, authors suggested.

Germline V lookup: CDR1 DFQATT, CDR2 SNEGSKA (reference sequence). Trimming took 1 base from V and 1 from J; bases not matched to a gene: 15. This CDR3 has 19 residues. This specimen consisted of CD4+ T cells sorted from PBMCs, obtained 23 months after vaccination. This clonotype was obtained from a man aged 50-75 years who received an inactivated influenza vaccine. V and J are TRBV20-1 and TRBJ2-1; 8 positions agree with TRBD2. The CDR3 region is CSARATNKIGTSSYNEQFF. CDR3 nucleotide sequence: TGCAGTGCTAGAGCGACCAATAAAATCGGGACTAGTTCCTACAATGAGCAGTTCTTC.